A single sample is the source of the 6 T cell receptor beta chains below, sequenced in a study of blood T cell repertoires in COVID-19. Clones were read by immunoSEQ multiplex PCR, and TCRdb kept only the in-frame ones, dropping some. The data contain 150,000 to 190,000 clones, 80% of them singletons. The source material was peripheral blood. Receptors were obtained from a man between 60 and 75 years old with acute or convalescent COVID-19.

The chain couples TRBV9 to TRBJ1-1; tentative D call: TRBD1 (6 bases). Germline assignment: CDR1 SGDLS and CDR2 YYNGEE. Between the trimmed V and J ends, which lost 0 bases and 1 base, there was a span of 10 bases. The CDR3 loop spans 15 amino acids. The CDR3 is CASSVVGAGNTEAFF. The CDR3 nucleotides read TGTGCCAGCAGCGTAGTGGGGGCTGGGAACACTGAAGCTTTCTTT.

The chain couples TRBV4-3 to TRBJ2-5; TRBD1 matches 10 bases. The germline V gene has CDR1 LGHNA and CDR2 YSLEER. Trimming removed 6 bases from V and 1 base from J; junction bases left unmatched: 5. The CDR3 totals 15 residues. The CDR3 DNA reads TGCGCCAGCAGTAGGAGGACAGGGGGCCAAGAGACCCAGTACTTC. Protein product: CASSRRTGGQETQYF.

A single count supports this clone. The V call is TRBV9, the J call TRBJ1-3; possible D gene TRBD1, 5 bases. The CDR3 is 13 residues long. V was trimmed by 8 bases and J by 1 base, leaving 10 bases between them. Germline CDR1 SGDLS, CDR2 YYNGEE. The CDR3 spells CASTAGSGNTIYF. CDR3 in DNA: TGTGCCAGTACAGCAGGGTCTGGAAACACCATATATTTT. Supplemented by reference TRBV9 and TRBJ1-3, the full variable domain reads DSGVTQTPKHLITATGQRVTLRCSPRSGDLSVYWYQQSLDQGLQFLIQYYNGEERAKGNILERFSAQQFPDLHSELNLSSLELGDSALYFCASTAGSGNTIYFGEGSWLTVV.

This clone was recorded at least ten times. Mismatch with germline at one junction end may stem from a read error. The CDR3 region has the DNA TGCGCCAGCAGCCAATCAAGGGGACAGGGGGCGCGGCAACATTTT. Translated: CASSQSRGQGARQHF. V usage is TRBV4-3 and J usage is TRBJ2-3; 12 positions match TRBD1. Germline V CDR1 and CDR2: LGHNA, YSLEER. CDR3 length: 15 residues.

The chain has TRBV9 and TRBJ2-2; 7 bases are a match to TRBD1. The CDR3 runs to 15 residues. Trimming cost V 3 bases and J 2 bases; bases outside gene matches: 4. The germline gives CDR1 SGDLS, CDR2 YYNGEE. The CDR3 protein is CASSARQGNTGELFF. For the CDR3, the DNA is TGTGCCAGCAGCGCCCGACAGGGCAACACCGGGGAGCTGTTTTTT.

This sequence joins TRBV11-3 and TRBJ2-3; TRBD2 agrees at 13 bases. After removal of 7 bases from V and 5 bases from J, the junction contained 6 bases not matched to a gene. The CDR3 length is 15 residues. Germline V gene data show CDR1 as SGHNT and CDR2 as YENEEA. CDR3 coding DNA: TGTGCCAGCACCAAAAGACTAGCGGGAGGAGATACGCAGTATTTT. Encoded protein: CASTKRLAGGDTQYF.